These T cell receptor beta chains were read from a single sample in a study of T-cell reconstitution after alpha-beta-depleted transplantation in children. TCRdb processed the PCR reads anew with MiXCR; each CDR3 protein has one entry. The sample gives roughly 610,000 distinct CDR3 sequences, more than 9% of which show up once; about 4% is in the top ten. Sequenced here: PBMCs from the stem cell graft donor, sampled from the stem cell graft. The receptors stem from a human donor who donated a stem cell graft to a child with acute myeloid leukemia. CDR3s include the opening cysteine and the closing phenylalanine or tryptophan. The D gene is left open where the match is weak. Expanded clones are given a class, and other clones once, few, many or no size at all.

v_call	d_call	cdr3_length	j_call	clone_size	cdr3_aa	cdr3_nt
TRBV12-3/TRBV12-4	NA	11	TRBJ2-1	many	CASSPANEQFF	TGTGCCAGCAGTCCCGCTAATGAGCAGTTCTTC
TRBV7-9	NA	14	TRBJ2-5	few	CASSPDTFQETQYF	TGTGCCAGCAGCCCGGACACGTTCCAAGAGACCCAGTACTTC
TRBV27	NA	12	TRBJ1-1	NA	CASSLGRSEAFF	TGTGCCAGCAGTTTAGGCAGATCTGAAGCTTTCTTT
TRBV6-4	NA	16	TRBJ2-1	few	CASGGAGTGYYNEQFF	TGTGCCAGCGGGGGGGCCGGGACAGGATATTACAATGAGCAGTTCTTC
TRBV12-3/TRBV12-4	NA	15	TRBJ2-5	many	CASSLGSGSQETQYF	TGTGCCAGCAGTTTAGGATCGGGGTCTCAAGAGACCCAGTACTTC
TRBV6-2/TRBV6-3	TRBD2	17	TRBJ2-2	few	CASTNPGLAVLTGELFF	TGTGCCAGCACCAATCCCGGACTAGCGGTTCTCACCGGGGAGCTGTTTTTT
TRBV7-3	TRBD2	16	TRBJ2-1	NA	CASSPRGLGATNEQFF	TGTGCCAGCAGCCCGAGGGGACTAGGGGCAACCAATGAGCAGTTCTTC
TRBV15	TRBD2	15	TRBJ2-7	many	CATSRPGLASYEQYF	TGTGCCACCAGCAGACCGGGACTAGCCTCCTACGAGCAGTACTTC
TRBV29-1	NA	14	TRBJ2-5	few	CSVSLLGRLGTQYF	TGCAGCGTGTCACTATTGGGCCGGCTGGGGACCCAGTACTTC
TRBV12-3/TRBV12-4	NA	13	TRBJ1-2	NA	CASRSGNQLGYTF	TGTGCCAGCAGGTCCGGGAACCAGCTCGGCTACACCTTC
TRBV3-1	NA	15	TRBJ1-5	few	CASSLKLGQNQPQHF	TGTGCCAGCAGCCTAAAACTCGGACAGAATCAGCCCCAGCATTTT
TRBV3-1	TRBD2	17	TRBJ2-5	NA	CASSQDRSGRTQETQYF	TGTGCCAGCAGCCAAGATAGGAGCGGGAGGACCCAAGAGACCCAGTACTTC
TRBV20-1	TRBD2	18	TRBJ2-1	few	CSARAGGTSGRIYNEQFF	TGCAGTGCTAGAGCTGGAGGTACGAGCGGGAGGATCTACAATGAGCAGTTCTTC
TRBV7-2	NA	16	TRBJ2-1	many	CASSSSSSVSYNEQFF	TGTGCCAGCAGCTCTAGCTCCTCGGTCTCCTACAATGAGCAGTTCTTC
TRBV30	TRBD2	19	TRBJ2-3	NA	CAWSPRTSGLHGRTDTQYF	TGTGCCTGGAGTCCCCGGACTAGCGGACTCCATGGGCGCACAGATACGCAGTATTTT
TRBV7-3	NA	15	TRBJ2-3	NA	CASSLLGGVTDTQYF	TGTGCCAGCAGCTTATTGGGCGGAGTCACAGATACGCAGTATTTT
TRBV20-1	TRBD1	14	TRBJ1-4	NA	CSAKGQGEIEKLFF	TGCAGTGCTAAAGGACAGGGGGAAATTGAAAAACTGTTTTTT
TRBV14	NA	16	TRBJ1-6	NA	CASSQGPGGGYSPLHF	TGTGCCAGCAGCCAGGGACCGGGAGGGGGATATTCACCCCTCCACTTT
TRBV29-1	NA	12	TRBJ2-3	many	CSQREFTDTQYF	TGCAGCCAAAGGGAGTTCACAGATACGCAGTATTTT
TRBV13	TRBD1	16	TRBJ2-3	NA	CASSLGQGASTDTQYF	TGTGCCAGCAGCTTAGGGCAGGGGGCCTCCACAGATACGCAGTATTTT
TRBV5-6	TRBD1	13	TRBJ2-1	few	CASSGIQGSEQFF	TGTGCCAGCAGCGGTATACAGGGGAGTGAGCAGTTCTTC
TRBV7-3	TRBD1	14	TRBJ1-6	few	CASSPTGAGSPLHF	TGTGCCAGCAGTCCCACAGGGGCAGGGTCACCCCTCCACTTT
TRBV7-2	NA	16	TRBJ2-7	few	CASSFYHLGQSYEQYF	TGTGCCAGCAGCTTCTACCACCTTGGACAGTCCTACGAGCAGTACTTC
TRBV20-1	TRBD2	14	TRBJ2-1	NA	CSAKLAANANEQFF	TGCAGTGCTAAGCTAGCGGCCAACGCCAATGAGCAGTTCTTC
TRBV3-1	NA	13	TRBJ2-5	many	CASSQERRETQYF	TGTGCCAGCAGCCAAGAGAGGCGGGAGACCCAGTACTTC
TRBV4-3	TRBD1	16	TRBJ1-6	NA	CASSQDPGQGTSPLHF	TGCGCCAGCAGCCAAGATCCAGGACAGGGGACTTCACCCCTCCACTTT
TRBV7-2	NA	13	TRBJ2-7	NA	CASSSTGSHEQYF	TGTGCCAGCAGTTCTACGGGTTCCCACGAGCAGTACTTC
TRBV29-1	NA	13	TRBJ2-5	many	CSVRPGFQETQYF	TGCAGCGTCCGTCCGGGATTTCAAGAGACCCAGTACTTC
TRBV6-1	TRBD2	17	TRBJ2-7	few	CASSRIAGGPTSYEQYF	TGTGCCAGCAGTCGCATAGCGGGAGGGCCAACCTCCTACGAGCAGTACTTC
TRBV12-3/TRBV12-4	NA	14	TRBJ2-7	many	CASSIQGFHYEQYF	TGTGCCAGCAGTATTCAAGGTTTCCACTACGAGCAGTACTTC
TRBV3-1	TRBD1	16	TRBJ2-3	NA	CASSQGLDRIRDTQYF	TGTGCCAGCAGCCAGGGTTTGGACAGGATCAGAGATACGCAGTATTTT
TRBV12-3/TRBV12-4	TRBD2	12	TRBJ2-1	many	CASRGRGNEQFF	TGTGCCAGCAGGGGGCGGGGGAATGAGCAGTTCTTC
TRBV4-1	NA	16	TRBJ1-1	few	CASSHDRDMETTEAFF	TGCGCCAGCAGCCATGACCGGGACATGGAAACGACTGAAGCTTTCTTT
TRBV29-1	TRBD2	16	TRBJ2-1	few	CSVPTSGRSTYNEQFF	TGCAGCGTGCCTACTAGCGGGAGATCTACCTACAATGAGCAGTTCTTC
TRBV7-2	NA	12	TRBJ2-7	NA	CASSLEAREQYF	TGTGCCAGCAGCTTAGAGGCTCGCGAGCAGTACTTC
TRBV15	NA	16	TRBJ2-6	NA	CATSSTGSAGANVLTF	TGTGCCACCAGCAGTACAGGGTCTGCTGGGGCCAACGTCCTGACTTTC
TRBV3-1	NA	15	TRBJ2-3	few	CASSQDPRNADTQYF	TGTGCCAGCAGCCAAGATCCTAGAAATGCAGATACGCAGTATTTT
TRBV6-5	TRBD1	17	TRBJ2-7	NA	CASSYSTGVVATYEQYF	TGTGCCAGCAGTTACTCGACAGGGGTGGTAGCCACCTACGAGCAGTACTTC
TRBV12-3/TRBV12-4	NA	18	TRBJ2-2	few	CASSFSSRGLANTGELFF	TGTGCCAGCAGCTTTAGTAGCCGGGGGTTGGCGAACACCGGGGAGCTGTTTTTT
TRBV5-4	NA	14	TRBJ2-7	many	CASSLGTPRYEQYF	TGTGCCAGCAGCTTGGGGACACCTCGCTACGAGCAGTACTTC
TRBV7-2	TRBD1	14	TRBJ2-7	NA	CASSPGTGRYGQYF	TGTGCCAGCAGCCCCGGGACAGGGAGGTATGGGCAGTACTTC
TRBV7-9	TRBD1	14	TRBJ2-7	few	CASSSRDSIYEQYF	TGTGCCAGCAGCTCACGGGACAGTATCTACGAGCAGTACTTC
TRBV6-5	TRBD1	13	TRBJ1-2	many	CASSSGQVGGYTF	TGTGCCAGCAGCTCGGGACAGGTCGGTGGCTACACCTTC
TRBV5-1	TRBD2	13	TRBJ2-1	many	CASIGPSGTEQFF	TGCGCCAGCATAGGCCCTAGCGGGACTGAGCAGTTCTTC
TRBV7-2	TRBD1	15	TRBJ2-7	few	CASSPGTVGSYEQYF	TGTGCCAGCAGCCCCGGGACAGTTGGGTCCTACGAGCAGTACTTC
TRBV28	NA	14	TRBJ2-6	many	CASSESSGANVLTF	TGTGCCAGCAGTGAAAGCTCTGGGGCCAACGTCCTGACTTTC
TRBV5-1	NA	15	TRBJ1-4	NA	CASRPSWGRGEKLFF	TGCGCCAGCAGACCCTCGTGGGGCCGAGGGGAAAAACTGTTTTTT
TRBV20-1	NA	12	TRBJ2-7	many	CSAGDRPYEQYF	TGCAGTGCCGGGGACCGACCCTACGAGCAGTACTTC
TRBV20-1	NA	13	TRBJ1-5	few	CSAGPGGNQPQHF	TGCAGTGCGGGCCCGGGAGGCAATCAGCCCCAGCATTTT
TRBV7-6	TRBD1	18	TRBJ1-6	few	CASSPTKVAGGENSPLHF	TGTGCCAGCAGCCCTACTAAGGTAGCAGGGGGCGAAAATTCACCCCTCCACTTT
TRBV6-1	NA	14	TRBJ2-2	NA	CASSEASSTGELFF	TGTGCCAGCAGTGAAGCTTCCAGCACCGGGGAGCTGTTTTTT
TRBV29-1	NA	13	TRBJ1-1	NA	CSVDRGHTTEAFF	TGCAGCGTTGATAGGGGACATACCACTGAAGCTTTCTTT
TRBV7-2	TRBD1	15	TRBJ2-2	many	CASRNGQGVTGELFF	TGTGCCAGCAGGAACGGACAGGGCGTCACCGGGGAGCTGTTTTTT
TRBV6-1	TRBD1	15	TRBJ1-2	few	CASSEWGGQGGGYTF	TGTGCCAGCAGTGAATGGGGGGGACAGGGCGGGGGCTACACCTTC